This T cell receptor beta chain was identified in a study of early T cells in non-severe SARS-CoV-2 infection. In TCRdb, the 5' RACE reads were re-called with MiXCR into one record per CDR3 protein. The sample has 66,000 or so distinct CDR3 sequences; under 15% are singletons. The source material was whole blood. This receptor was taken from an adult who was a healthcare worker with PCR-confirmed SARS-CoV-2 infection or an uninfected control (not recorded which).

The CDR3 DNA is TGCAGTGCCGGAAGGGGCCCAGATACGCAGTATTTT. It encodes CSAGRGPDTQYF. The V call is TRBV20-1, the J call TRBJ2-3; tentatively, D is TRBD1 (5 bases). Germline CDR1 DFQATT, CDR2 SNEGSKA (reference sequence). The length of the CDR3 is 12 residues. V gave up 6 bases and J gave up 4 bases, with 11 bases separating them.